This T cell receptor beta chain was captured in a study of T cell changes during pregnancy in multiple sclerosis. Looked up from germline, CDR1 is MGHRA and CDR2 is YSYEKL. With 1 base clipped from V and 2 bases from J, the junction kept 7 bases outside the gene matches. CDR3 length: 17 amino acids. Only in-frame clones appear in the TCRdb table, and some are missing; sequencing was by immunoSEQ multiplex PCR. The sample has 93,000 or so clones; around 90% are singletons. V is TRBV4-1 and J is TRBJ1-4; 7 nucleotides align to TRBD1. The clonotype was recovered from a female donor with multiple sclerosis, enrolled in a pregnancy study. The source was peripheral blood, collected before pregnancy. The CDR3 DNA reads TGCGCCAGCAGCCAAGGACAGGGAACGTTGACTAATGAAAAACTGTTTTTT. Translation gives CASSQGQGTLTNEKLFF.